Many counts were recorded for the clone carrying this TCR beta chain. Its target is unknown. Scientists made TCR beta libraries using quantitative 5'-RACE with molecular barcodes. TCRdb passed the 5' RACE reads through MiXCR, listing each CDR3 protein once. Of a few hundred thousand distinct CDR3 sequences listed, more than 20% are singletons. The CDR3 covers 14 residues. J lost 7 bases, V lost 1 base, and 5 bases had no gene match. Germline CDR1 is GTSNPN and CDR2 is SVGIG (reference sequence). The data stem from a study of CD8 T cells in ankylosing spondylitis. Points from the study as a whole: Existing reports had already noted some motif variants in reactive arthritis synovial fluid and blood. Disease-linked clones bore a CD8+ phenotype and were relatively rare in peripheral blood. A TCR beta motif made of eight highly homologous variants seemed typical of ankylosing spondylitis blood. It was reported that disease-linked clones were significantly enriched in matched ankylosing spondylitis synovial fluid.

This chain links TRBV30 with TRBJ2-1, with TRBD2 matching over 9 bases. Sequenced input: blood, either unsorted or a sorted T cell fraction (not recorded which). This receptor was identified in a male donor with ankylosing spondylitis. The CDR3 here is CAWSATGLANEQFF. CDR3 bases: TGTGCCTGGAGTGCTACCGGACTAGCGAATGAGCAGTTCTTC.